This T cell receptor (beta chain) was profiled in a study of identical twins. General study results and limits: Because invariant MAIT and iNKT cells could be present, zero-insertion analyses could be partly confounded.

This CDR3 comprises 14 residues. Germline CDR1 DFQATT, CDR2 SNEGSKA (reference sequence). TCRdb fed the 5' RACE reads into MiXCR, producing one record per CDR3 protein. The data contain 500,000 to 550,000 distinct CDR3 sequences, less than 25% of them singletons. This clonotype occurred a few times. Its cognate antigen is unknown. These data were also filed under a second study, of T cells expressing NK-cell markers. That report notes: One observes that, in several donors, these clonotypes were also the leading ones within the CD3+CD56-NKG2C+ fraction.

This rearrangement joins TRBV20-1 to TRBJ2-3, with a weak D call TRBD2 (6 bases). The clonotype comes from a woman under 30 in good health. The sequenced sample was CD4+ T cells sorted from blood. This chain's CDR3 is CSSPGLYPGDTQYF. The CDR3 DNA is TGCAGCAGTCCGGGACTCTACCCGGGGGATACGCAGTATTTT.